The 14 T cell receptor beta chains below were found in one sample sequenced in a study of T cells after yellow fever vaccination. TCRdb reanalysed the 5' RACE reads using MiXCR and keeps one entry per CDR3 protein. The profile shows about 220,000 distinct CDR3 sequences, 3.2% of them singletons. The input for sequencing was CD4+ T cells sorted from PBMCs, taken 10 days after the yellow fever booster vaccination. Receptors were obtained from a man between 18 and 29 years old who received the YFV17D yellow fever vaccine.

This clonotype has more than one count but fewer than ten. This chain connects TRBV5-4 to TRBJ2-3; TRBD1 agrees at 7 bases. Germline trimming cut 6 bases from V and 2 bases from J; bases unmatched to any gene: 9. The CDR3 loop spans 15 amino acids. The V gene's germline CDR1 is SGHNT and CDR2 YYREEE (reference sequence). For the CDR3, the DNA is TGTGCCAGCATGCAGCAGGGGGATGCCACAGATACGCAGTATTTT. It is translated as CASMQQGDATDTQYF.

This clonotype was detected only a few times. The chain links TRBV20-1 to TRBJ1-5; D not certain. Germline CDR1 and CDR2: DFQATT and SNEGSKA (reference sequence). Trimming left V 2 bases short and J 6 bases short, with 8 bases between. The CDR3 is 12 residues long. The CDR3 loop reads CSARSGSQPQHF. DNA of the CDR3: TGCAGTGCTAGAAGTGGGAGTCAGCCCCAGCATTTT.

Ten or more counts support this clonotype. The rearrangement uses TRBV5-6 and TRBJ1-4; no clear D. The V gene lost 4 bases and the J gene lost 8 bases, with 9 bases spanning the gap. CDR1 and CDR2 from the germline V gene are SGHDT and YYEEEE. The length of the CDR3 is 12 residues. The CDR3 here is CASSLNAEKLFF. CDR3 in DNA: TGTGCCAGCAGCCTGAATGCGGAAAAACTGTTTTTT.

This clonotype has just a few counts. The chain couples TRBV15 to TRBJ2-5, with D possibly TRBD2 on 6 matching bases. CDR1 is LNHNV, CDR2 YYDKDF, per germline (reference sequence). CDR3 length: 14 residues. The V end lost 0 bases, the J end lost 2 bases, and 7 bases lay between the germline ends. The CDR3 loop reads CATSRDGRQETQYF. The CDR3 region has the DNA TGTGCCACCAGCAGAGATGGGAGGCAAGAGACCCAGTACTTC.

The CDR3 nucleotides are TGTGCCAGCAGCCAAGAGGTGGGCGGGGGGGCTGCGAGGGAGCAGTTCTTC. Residues: CASSQEVGGGAAREQFF. This rearrangement joins TRBV14 to TRBJ2-1; 9 bases are shared with TRBD2. The CDR3 has 17 residues. Germline CDR1 reads SGHDN; CDR2 reads FVKESK. V dropped 0 bases and J dropped 10; count of bases not matched to a gene: 13.

The table lists this clonotype with many counts. The chain carries TRBV4-3 and TRBJ1-1; 10 nucleotides agree with TRBD1. CDR3 length: 16 amino acids. Germline values: CDR1 LGHNA, CDR2 YSLEER. Unmatched junction bases numbered 2, after V lost 0 bases and J lost 1 base. The CDR3 here is CASSQDRDRGNTEAFF. DNA for the CDR3: TGCGCCAGCAGCCAAGATCGGGACAGGGGGAACACTGAAGCTTTCTTT.

In its sample, this clonotype was seen a few times. The genes are TRBV15 and TRBJ1-5, with 8 bases aligning to TRBD1. The CDR3 totals 16 residues. The V and J ends lost 1 base and 6 bases, in that order; junction bases with no gene match: 8. Germline V CDR1 and CDR2: LNHNV, YYDKDF (reference sequence). In DNA, the CDR3 is TGTGCCACCAGCAGAGGAGATCGGACAGGGTCTCAGCCCCAGCATTTT. Translating it yields CATSRGDRTGSQPQHF.

This clonotype has ten or more counts. The rearrangement joins TRBV24-1 to TRBJ2-2; tentatively, D is TRBD1 (5 bases). Trimming stripped 2 bases from V and 4 bases from J, with 10 bases between. Germline CDR1 is KGHDR and CDR2 is SFDVKD. The CDR3 consists of 15 residues. The CDR3 DNA reads as TGTGCCACCAGTGATTCCAACAGGCCCACCGGGGAGCTGTTTTTT. It yields the protein CATSDSNRPTGELFF.

This clonotype was seen a handful of times. This chain connects TRBV5-6 to TRBJ1-2; possibly TRBD1 for D (6 bases). This CDR3 contains 18 residues. Germline V gene data show CDR1 as SGHDT and CDR2 as YYEEEE. Deletions cut 2 bases from V and 1 base from J, with 21 bases between. The CDR3 bases are TGTGCCAGCAGCTTCCCCTCGGCGGACGGGGGGCTTAACTATGGCTACACCTTC. Amino acid sequence: CASSFPSADGGLNYGYTF.

There are many counts of this clonotype. The chain recombines TRBV21-1 with TRBJ1-1; the table's TRBD1 call for D was not verified on the DNA. TRBV21-1 is a listed pseudogene. The CDR3 has 13 amino acids. CDR3 DNA sequence: TGTGCCAGCAGGTCAGGGGGCGAAACTGAAGCTTTCTTT. Translating it yields CASRSGGETEAFF.

This clonotype was observed a handful of times. The CDR3 region has the DNA TGTGCCAGCAGCTTATTGGGACTCCCGGGGGACACTGAAGCTTTCTTT. Its protein product is CASSLLGLPGDTEAFF. The V and J genes are TRBV5-8 and TRBJ1-1; D may be TRBD1 (5 bases). The germline V gene encodes CDR1 SGHTS and CDR2 YDEGEE. The CDR3 totals 16 residues. V lost 2 bases to trimming and J lost 3 bases, with 17 bases between them.

This clonotype showed up many times. The J gene is TRBJ2-7, the V gene TRBV10-1; TRBD2 agrees at 9 bases. The CDR3 is made up of 17 amino acids. The J segment lost 3 bases and the V segment lost 1 base, leaving 10 bases of the junction unmatched. Germline assignment: CDR1 WNHNN and CDR2 SYGVQD (reference sequence). As DNA, the CDR3 is TGCGCCAGCAGTGAGTTTCGGGGTAGCGGGGGCCACTACGAGCAGTACTTC. Amino acid sequence: CASSEFRGSGGHYEQYF.

The chain has TRBV28 and TRBJ1-1, with no clear D. CDR3 length: 15 residues. Germline values: CDR1 MDHEN, CDR2 SYDVKM. V gave up 4 bases and J gave up 3 bases, with 15 bases separating them. CDR3 sequence (DNA): TGTGCCAGCAGTTACGGACTCTCTCGGGACACTGAAGCTTTCTTT. Protein sequence: CASSYGLSRDTEAFF.

The gene calls are TRBV7-2 and TRBJ2-3; D may match TRBD1 or TRBD2 (5 bases each). Germline V gives CDR1 SGHTA, CDR2 FQGNSA. V was cut by 5 bases and J by 6 bases, with 15 bases left in between. The CDR3 contains 14 residues. The CDR3 reads CASSPRGAWDTQYF. DNA of the CDR3: TGTGCCAGCAGCCCGCGAGGGGCGTGGGATACGCAGTATTTT.